A single sample is the source of the 8 T cell receptor beta chains below, sequenced in a study of Ad26.COV2.S vaccination and SARS-CoV-2 variants. The treatment here: around 19 received Ad26.COV2.S at low or high dose, single or two shots; 5 received placebo; per-sample allocation not given. After the first vaccine or placebo injection, samples were drawn on day 63. Produced via immunoSEQ multiplex PCR; TCRdb's table is partial and in-frame only. This table holds hundreds of thousands of clones, approximately 87% found once. The sample here was peripheral blood, taken in a trial of Ad26.COV2.S vaccine versus placebo. The receptors shown here come from a person between 18 and 59 years old who received the Ad26.COV2.S COVID-19 vaccine or a placebo.

This clone was found a few times. The rearrangement joins TRBV6-6 to TRBJ1-5; D is unclear. Trimming took 4 bases from V and 12 from J, leaving 16 bases between them. The CDR3 length is 13 residues. Germline values: CDR1 MNHNY, CDR2 SVGAGI (reference sequence). This CDR3 is CASSSSLTSNQHF. DNA of the CDR3: TGTGCCAGCAGTTCCTCCCTAACGTCCAACCAGCATTTT.

The chain combines TRBV28 with TRBJ1-2, with D possibly TRBD1 on 5 matching bases. Looked up from germline, CDR1 is MDHEN and CDR2 is SYDVKM. The CDR3 runs to 13 residues. The V end lost 8 bases, the J end lost 4 bases, and 14 bases lay between the germline ends. CDR3 DNA: TGTGCCAGCCACCGACAGAACCGCTATGGCTACACCTTC. The encoded protein is CASHRQNRYGYTF.

The chain carries TRBV15 and TRBJ2-7; D ambiguous. The V end lost 0 bases, the J end lost 0 bases, and 9 bases lay between the germline ends. Germline lookup yields CDR1 LNHNV and CDR2 YYDKDF (reference sequence). The CDR3 has 15 residues. The CDR3 DNA sequence: TGTGCCACCAGCAGAGACCAGGTTAGCTCCTACGAGCAGTACTTC. Translated, it gives CATSRDQVSSYEQYF.

The J gene is TRBJ1-1, the V gene TRBV21-1. TRBV21-1 is a pseudogene segment. The CDR3 consists of 15 residues. CDR3 region: CASSTQEEMNTEAFF. The CDR3 nucleotides are TGTGCCAGCAGCACCCAGGAGGAGATGAACACTGAAGCTTTCTTT.

The chain employs TRBV13 and TRBJ1-5; D gene unclear. Germline-derived CDR1 and CDR2 are PRHDT and FYEKMQ (reference sequence). The CDR3 contains 16 residues. Between the trimmed V and J ends, which lost 5 bases and 0 bases, there was a span of 14 bases. CDR3 residues: CASSTRTEYSNQPQHF. The CDR3 region has the DNA TGTGCCAGCAGCACCAGGACCGAGTATAGCAATCAGCCCCAGCATTTT.

The rearrangement links TRBV15 to TRBJ1-1; 7 bases line up with TRBD1. The junction had 12 bases not matched to a gene; V was cut back by 6 bases and J by 2 bases. Germline values: CDR1 LNHNV, CDR2 YYDKDF (reference sequence). CDR3 length: 16 residues. The DNA of the CDR3 is TGTGCCACCAGGCGGACAGGCCGAATTACTAACACTGAAGCTTTCTTT. This gives the protein CATRRTGRITNTEAFF.

This chain links TRBV6-2 or TRBV6-3 with TRBJ1-2; D unclear. The CDR3 covers 14 residues. Germline assignment: CDR1 MNHEY and CDR2 SVGEGT. Trimming took off 4 bases at V and 2 bases at J, with 11 bases between the two ends. The CDR3, as DNA: TGTGCCAGCAGTTCCCGGACCCTAAACTATGGCTACACCTTC. It encodes CASSSRTLNYGYTF.

The V gene is TRBV12-3 or TRBV12-4, the J gene TRBJ2-1; D is undetermined. V gave up 5 bases and J gave up 3 bases, with 2 bases separating them. CDR3 size: 11 residues. CDR3 in amino acids: CASSRYNEQFF. DNA for the CDR3: TGTGCCAGCAGTCGCTACAATGAGCAGTTCTTC.